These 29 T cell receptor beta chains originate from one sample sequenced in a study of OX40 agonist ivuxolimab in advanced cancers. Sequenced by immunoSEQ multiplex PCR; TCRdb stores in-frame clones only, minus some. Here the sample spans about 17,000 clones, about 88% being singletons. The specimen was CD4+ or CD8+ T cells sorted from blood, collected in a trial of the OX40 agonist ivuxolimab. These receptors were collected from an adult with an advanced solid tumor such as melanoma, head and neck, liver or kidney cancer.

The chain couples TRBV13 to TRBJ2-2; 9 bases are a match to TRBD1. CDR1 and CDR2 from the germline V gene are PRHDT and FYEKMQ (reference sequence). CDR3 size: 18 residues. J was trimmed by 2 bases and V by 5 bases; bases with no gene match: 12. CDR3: CASSQGAAGQGNTGELFF. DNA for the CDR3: TGTGCCAGCAGCCAAGGCGCCGCGGGACAGGGAAACACCGGGGAGCTGTTTTTT.

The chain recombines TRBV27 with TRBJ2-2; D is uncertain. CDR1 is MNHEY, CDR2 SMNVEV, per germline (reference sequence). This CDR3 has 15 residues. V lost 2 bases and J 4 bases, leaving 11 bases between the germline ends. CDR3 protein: CASSLRAGITGELFF. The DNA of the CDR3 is TGTGCCAGCAGTTTAAGGGCAGGAATCACCGGGGAGCTGTTTTTT.

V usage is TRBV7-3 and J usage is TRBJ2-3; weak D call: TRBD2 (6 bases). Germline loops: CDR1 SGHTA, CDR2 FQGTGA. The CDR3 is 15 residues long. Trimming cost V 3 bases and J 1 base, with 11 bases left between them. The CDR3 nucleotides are TGTGCCAGCAGCTTGTACGGGAGCCGCACAGATACGCAGTATTTT. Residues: CASSLYGSRTDTQYF.

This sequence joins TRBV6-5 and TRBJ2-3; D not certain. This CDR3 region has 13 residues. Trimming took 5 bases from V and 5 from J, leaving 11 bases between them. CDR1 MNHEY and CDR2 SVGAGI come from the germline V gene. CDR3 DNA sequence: TGTGCCAGCAGTCCCCCCGGGCTAGATACGCAGTATTTT. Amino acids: CASSPPGLDTQYF.

The CDR3 spells CASSSLGFYGYTF. CDR3 coding DNA: TGTGCCAGCAGCTCGCTGGGTTTCTATGGCTACACCTTC. The rearrangement uses TRBV7-6 and TRBJ1-2; D call uncertain. This CDR3 is 13 amino acids long. Germline-derived CDR1 and CDR2 are SGHVS and FNYEAQ. Trimming shortened V by 4 bases and J by 4 bases, and 10 bases separated the two germline ends.

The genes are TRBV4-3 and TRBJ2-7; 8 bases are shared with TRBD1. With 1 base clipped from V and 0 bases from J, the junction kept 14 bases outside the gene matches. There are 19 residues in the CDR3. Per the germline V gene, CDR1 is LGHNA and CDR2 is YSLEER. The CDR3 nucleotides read TGCGCCAGCAGCCAAGCTGGACAGGGTTTTCCTTACTACTCCTACGAGCAGTACTTC. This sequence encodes CASSQAGQGFPYYSYEQYF.

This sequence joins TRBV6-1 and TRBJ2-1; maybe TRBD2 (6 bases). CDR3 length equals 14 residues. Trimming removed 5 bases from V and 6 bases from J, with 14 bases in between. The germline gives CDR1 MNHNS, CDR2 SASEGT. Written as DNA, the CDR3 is TGTGCCAGCAGTAAAAACTACGGGAGCAATGAGCAGTTCTTC. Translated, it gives CASSKNYGSNEQFF.

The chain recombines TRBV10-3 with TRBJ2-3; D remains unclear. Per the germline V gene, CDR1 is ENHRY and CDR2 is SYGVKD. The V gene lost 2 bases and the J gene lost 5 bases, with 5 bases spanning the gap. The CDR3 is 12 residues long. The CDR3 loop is CAISEEIDTQYF. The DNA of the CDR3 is TGTGCCATCAGTGAGGAGATAGATACGCAGTATTTT.

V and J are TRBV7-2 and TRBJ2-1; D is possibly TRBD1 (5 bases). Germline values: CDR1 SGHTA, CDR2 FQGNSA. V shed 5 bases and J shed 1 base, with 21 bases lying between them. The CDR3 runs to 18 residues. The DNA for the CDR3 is TGTGCCAGCAGCCTGGACATCCCCTTACTGAGGTCCTACAATGAGCAGTTCTTC. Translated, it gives CASSLDIPLLRSYNEQFF.

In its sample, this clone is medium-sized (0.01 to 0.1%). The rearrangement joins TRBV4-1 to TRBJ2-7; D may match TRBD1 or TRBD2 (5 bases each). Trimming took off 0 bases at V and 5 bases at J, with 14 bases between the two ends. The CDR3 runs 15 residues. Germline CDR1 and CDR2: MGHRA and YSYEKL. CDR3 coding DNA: TGCGCCAGCAGCCAAGATTGGGACGGAAGGGACGAGCAGTACTTC. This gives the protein CASSQDWDGRDEQYF.

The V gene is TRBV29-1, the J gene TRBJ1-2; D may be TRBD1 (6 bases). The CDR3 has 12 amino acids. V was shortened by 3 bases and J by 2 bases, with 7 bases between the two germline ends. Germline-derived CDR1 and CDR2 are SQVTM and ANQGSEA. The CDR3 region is CSVEGHNYGYTF. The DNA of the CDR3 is TGCAGCGTTGAGGGACACAACTATGGCTACACCTTC.

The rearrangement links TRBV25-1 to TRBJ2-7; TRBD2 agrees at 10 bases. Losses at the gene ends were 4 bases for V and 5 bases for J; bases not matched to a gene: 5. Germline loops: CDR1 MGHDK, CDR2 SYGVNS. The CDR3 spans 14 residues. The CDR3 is CASSGSGRVHEQYF. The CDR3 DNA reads TGTGCCAGCAGTGGGAGCGGGAGGGTCCACGAGCAGTACTTC.

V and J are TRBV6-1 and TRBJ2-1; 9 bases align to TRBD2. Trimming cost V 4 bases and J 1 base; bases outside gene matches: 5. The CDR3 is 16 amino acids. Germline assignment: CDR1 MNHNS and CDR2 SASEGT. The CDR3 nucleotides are TGTGCCAGCAGTGTTGTCGCGGGAGGGTCCTACAATGAGCAGTTCTTC. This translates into CASSVVAGGSYNEQFF.

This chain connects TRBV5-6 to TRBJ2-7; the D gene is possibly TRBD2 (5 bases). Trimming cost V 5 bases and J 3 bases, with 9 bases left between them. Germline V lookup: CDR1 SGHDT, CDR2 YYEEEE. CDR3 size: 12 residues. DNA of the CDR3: TGTGCCAGCAGGAGCGCGGGCTACGAGCAGTACTTC. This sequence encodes CASRSAGYEQYF. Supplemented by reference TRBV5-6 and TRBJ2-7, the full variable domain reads DAGVTQSPTHLIKTRGQQVTLRCSPKSGHDTVSWYQQALGQGPQFIFQYYEEEERQRGNFPDRFSGHQFPNYSSELNVNALLLGDSALYLCASRSAGYEQYFGPGTRLTVT.

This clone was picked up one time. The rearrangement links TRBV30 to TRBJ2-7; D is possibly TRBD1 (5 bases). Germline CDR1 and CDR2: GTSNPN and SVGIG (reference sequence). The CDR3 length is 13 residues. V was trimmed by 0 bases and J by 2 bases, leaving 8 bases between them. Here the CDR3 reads CAWSVLGPYEQYF. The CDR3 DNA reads TGTGCCTGGAGTGTACTGGGGCCCTACGAGCAGTACTTC.

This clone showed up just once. CDR3 DNA sequence: TGCGCCAGCAGCCCAGGGTCTAGCAATCAGCCCCAGCATTTT. Its protein product is CASSPGSSNQPQHF. The rearrangement uses TRBV4-1 and TRBJ1-5, with a tentative D call TRBD1 (5 bases). The ends were cut back, 4 bases at V and 0 bases at J, with 7 bases in the middle. There are 14 residues in the CDR3. CDR1 is MGHRA and CDR2 is YSYEKL in the germline V gene.

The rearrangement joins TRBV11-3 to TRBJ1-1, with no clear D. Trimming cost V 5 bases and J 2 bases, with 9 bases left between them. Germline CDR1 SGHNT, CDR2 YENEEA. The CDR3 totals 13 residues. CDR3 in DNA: TGTGCCAGCAGCCAACACGTAAACACTGAAGCTTTCTTT. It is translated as CASSQHVNTEAFF.

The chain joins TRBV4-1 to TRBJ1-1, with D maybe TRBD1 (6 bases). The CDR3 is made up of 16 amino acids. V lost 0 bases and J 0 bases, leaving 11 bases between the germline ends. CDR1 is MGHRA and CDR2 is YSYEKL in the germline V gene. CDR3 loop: CASSQEGGDVNTEAFF. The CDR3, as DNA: TGCGCCAGCAGCCAAGAAGGGGGGGACGTGAACACTGAAGCTTTCTTT.

The CDR3 region is CASSHSVWLTGELFF. The CDR3 nucleotides read TGCGCCAGCAGCCATTCCGTGTGGCTCACCGGGGAGCTGTTTTTT. The V gene is TRBV4-3, the J gene TRBJ2-2; D call uncertain. This CDR3 contains 15 residues. V lost 3 bases and J lost 4, with 12 bases in between. Germline V CDR1 and CDR2: LGHNA, YSLEER.

The CDR3 region has the DNA TGTGCCAGCAGTTTATGGGAGGCGGACTACACCTTC. Translated: CASSLWEADYTF. The chain links TRBV27 to TRBJ1-2; D is ambiguous. This CDR3 has 12 amino acids. Between the trimmed V and J ends, which lost 1 base and 10 bases, there was a span of 10 bases. Germline V gives CDR1 MNHEY, CDR2 SMNVEV (reference sequence).

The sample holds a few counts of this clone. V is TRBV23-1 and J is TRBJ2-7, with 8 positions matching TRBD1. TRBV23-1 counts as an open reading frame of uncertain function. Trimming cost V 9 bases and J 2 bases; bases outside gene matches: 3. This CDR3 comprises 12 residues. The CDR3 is CARKDRAYEQYF. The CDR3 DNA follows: TGCGCCAGGAAGGACAGGGCCTACGAGCAGTACTTC.

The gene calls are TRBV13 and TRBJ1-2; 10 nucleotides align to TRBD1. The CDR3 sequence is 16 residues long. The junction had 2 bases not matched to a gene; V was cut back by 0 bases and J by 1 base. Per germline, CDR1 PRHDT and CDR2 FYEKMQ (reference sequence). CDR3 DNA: TGTGCCAGCAGCTTAGGGACAGGGGGCCATAACTATGGCTACACCTTC. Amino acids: CASSLGTGGHNYGYTF.

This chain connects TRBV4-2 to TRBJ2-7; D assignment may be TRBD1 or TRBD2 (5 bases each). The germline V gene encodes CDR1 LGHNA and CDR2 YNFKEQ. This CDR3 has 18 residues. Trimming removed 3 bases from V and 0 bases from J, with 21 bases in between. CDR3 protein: CASSHVLVGDPGSYEQYF. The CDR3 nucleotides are TGTGCCAGCAGCCATGTCCTGGTGGGGGATCCTGGCTCCTACGAGCAGTACTTC.

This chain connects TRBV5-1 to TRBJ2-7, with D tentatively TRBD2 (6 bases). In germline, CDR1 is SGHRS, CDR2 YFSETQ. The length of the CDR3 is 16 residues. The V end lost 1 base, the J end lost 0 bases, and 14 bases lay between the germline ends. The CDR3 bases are TGCGCCAGCAGCTTGCCAACCGACGGGAGCTCCTACGAGCAGTACTTC. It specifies CASSLPTDGSSYEQYF.

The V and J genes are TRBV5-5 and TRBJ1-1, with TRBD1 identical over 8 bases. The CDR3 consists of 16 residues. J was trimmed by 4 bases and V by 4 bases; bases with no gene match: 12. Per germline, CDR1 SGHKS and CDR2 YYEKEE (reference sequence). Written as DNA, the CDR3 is TGTGCCAGCAGCCTGAGGACAGGGACGATCGGCACTGAAGCTTTCTTT. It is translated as CASSLRTGTIGTEAFF.

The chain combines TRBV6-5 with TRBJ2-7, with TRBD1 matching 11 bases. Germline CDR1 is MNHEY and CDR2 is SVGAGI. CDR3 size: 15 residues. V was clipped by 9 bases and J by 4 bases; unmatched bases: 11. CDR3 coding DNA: TGTGCCAGTGAAAAGGACGGGACAGGGGGGTACGAGCAGTACTTC. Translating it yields CASEKDGTGGYEQYF.

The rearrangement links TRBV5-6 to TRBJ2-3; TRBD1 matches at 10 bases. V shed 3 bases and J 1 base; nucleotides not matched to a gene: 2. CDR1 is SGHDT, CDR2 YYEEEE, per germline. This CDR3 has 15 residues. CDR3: CASSWGTGGTDTQYF. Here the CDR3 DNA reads TGTGCCAGCAGCTGGGGGACAGGGGGCACAGATACGCAGTATTTT.

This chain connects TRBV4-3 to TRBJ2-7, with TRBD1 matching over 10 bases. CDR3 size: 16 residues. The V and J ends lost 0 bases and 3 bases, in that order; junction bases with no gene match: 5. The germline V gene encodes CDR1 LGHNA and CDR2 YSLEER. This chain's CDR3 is CASSQDRGTGVYEQYF. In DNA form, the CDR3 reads TGCGCCAGCAGCCAAGATAGGGGGACAGGGGTCTACGAGCAGTACTTC.

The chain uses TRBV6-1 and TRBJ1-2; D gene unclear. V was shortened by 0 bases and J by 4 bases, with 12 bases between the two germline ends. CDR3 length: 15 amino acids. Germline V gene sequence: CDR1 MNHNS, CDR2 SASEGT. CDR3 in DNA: TGTGCCAGCAGTGAAGCTGGAAGGACCCTCTATGGCTACACCTTC. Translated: CASSEAGRTLYGYTF.